This T cell receptor beta chain was observed in a study of T cells in Graves' hyperthyroidism and ophthalmopathy. Notes on the study in general: The majority of expanded thyroid clonotypes above 0.001 also appeared in blood.

TCR beta CDR3 regions were amplified from RNA. First-round RT-PCR targeting the TCR CDR3 was performed with the HTBI primer set. Each CDR3 protein gets one entry after TCRdb re-called the multiplex PCR reads with MiXCR. The table shows roughly 380,000 distinct CDR3 sequences, with 15% to 20% occurring only once. Germline V lookup: CDR1 LGHNA, CDR2 YSLEER. CDR3 length: 16 amino acids. Trimming removed 0 bases from V and 7 bases from J, with 18 bases in between. Pregnant or lactating patients were excluded, as were those with uncontrolled infection or other autoimmune disease. This clonotype has at least ten counts. Its target is not known.

The V and J genes are TRBV4-3 and TRBJ1-2; no clear D gene. The TCR originated in a woman aged 40 to 50 with Graves' ophthalmopathy. The sample taken for sequencing was blood. The CDR3 nucleotides are TGCGCCAGCAGCCAAGAGGTGACGAGGTCGTTGGGTGGCTACACCTTC. It encodes CASSQEVTRSLGGYTF.